Presented here are 8 T cell receptor beta chains from one specimen sequenced in a study of blood T cell repertoires in COVID-19. Profiled with immunoSEQ multiplex PCR; TCRdb holds only in-frame clones, not every one. The sample shows 87,000 or so clones, about 82% of them seen only once. The sequenced sample was peripheral blood. Source of these receptors: a woman of 80 years or more in a cohort sampled during active or convalescent COVID-19.

V gene TRBV28 combines with J gene TRBJ1-2; D possibly corresponds to TRBD1 (6 bases). CDR3 length: 15 residues. The germline CDR1 and CDR2 sequences are MDHEN and SYDVKM. V was trimmed by 6 bases and J by 7 bases, leaving 21 bases between them. CDR3 protein: CASSLHSTGLGGYTF. The CDR3 bases are TGTGCCAGCAGCCTACACTCTACAGGGTTGGGTGGCTACACCTTC.

The J gene is TRBJ2-5, the V gene TRBV5-6; 11 positions agree with TRBD1. Trimming at V came to 3 bases and at J to 1 base, leaving 5 bases not matched to a gene. The CDR3 extends over 16 amino acids. CDR1 is SGHDT, CDR2 YYEEEE, per germline. The CDR3 sequence: CASSSFGTGGQETQYF. CDR3 DNA: TGTGCCAGCAGCTCCTTCGGGACAGGGGGCCAAGAGACCCAGTACTTC.

The V gene is TRBV19, the J gene TRBJ1-1; the D gene is possibly TRBD1 (5 bases). Trimming pared 1 base from V and 2 bases from J, leaving 8 bases between. The CDR3 is 14 amino acids. Germline assignment: CDR1 LNHDA and CDR2 SQIVND (reference sequence). This chain's CDR3 is CASSIAGGNTEAFF. Here the CDR3 DNA reads TGTGCCAGTAGTATAGCGGGGGGTAACACTGAAGCTTTCTTT.

The chain is built from TRBV29-1 and TRBJ2-3, with D perhaps matching TRBD2 (6 bases). Deletions cut 5 bases from V and 4 bases from J, with 22 bases between. The CDR3 totals 16 residues. CDR1 SQVTM and CDR2 ANQGSEA come from the germline V gene. The CDR3 is CSVRFVGGAPPDTQYF. The CDR3 bases are TGCAGCGTTAGGTTCGTTGGCGGGGCCCCTCCAGATACGCAGTATTTT.

The chain couples TRBV28 to TRBJ1-6; 8 nucleotides line up with TRBD1. V shed 5 bases, J shed 10 bases, and the junction held 16 bases outside the gene matches. The germline V gene encodes CDR1 MDHEN and CDR2 SYDVKM. The CDR3 is 17 residues long. CDR3 loop: CASSPPSGTGRRSPLHF. The CDR3 coding sequence is TGTGCCAGCAGTCCCCCCTCCGGGACAGGAAGGAGGTCACCCCTCCACTTT.

The J gene is TRBJ2-1, the V gene TRBV11-2; D perhaps matches TRBD1 (6 bases). The CDR3 length is 13 residues. The germline V and J ends were trimmed by 5 bases and 10 bases, with 15 bases remaining between them. Germline V gene sequence: CDR1 SGHAT, CDR2 FQNNGV. The chain's CDR3 is CASSPSGGREQFF. The CDR3 DNA follows: TGTGCCAGCAGCCCCTCTGGGGGCCGGGAGCAGTTCTTC.

This chain joins TRBV9 and TRBJ1-4; D is possibly TRBD1 (6 bases). CDR1 and CDR2 from the germline V gene are SGDLS and YYNGEE. V was cut by 4 bases and J by 5 bases, with 15 bases left in between. CDR3 length: 15 amino acids. The CDR3 loop is CASSLDSGGNEKLFF. CDR3 in DNA: TGTGCCAGCAGCCTGGACAGCGGGGGAAATGAAAAACTGTTTTTT.

This clone was counted a few times. This chain uses TRBV12-3 or TRBV12-4 with TRBJ2-1, with 13 bases lining up with TRBD2. V lost 8 bases and J lost 9; bases outside the gene matches: 4. The CDR3 consists of 13 residues. In DNA, the CDR3 is TGTGCCAGCGGAGGACTAGCGGGAGTTGAGCAGTTCTTC. This sequence encodes CASGGLAGVEQFF.